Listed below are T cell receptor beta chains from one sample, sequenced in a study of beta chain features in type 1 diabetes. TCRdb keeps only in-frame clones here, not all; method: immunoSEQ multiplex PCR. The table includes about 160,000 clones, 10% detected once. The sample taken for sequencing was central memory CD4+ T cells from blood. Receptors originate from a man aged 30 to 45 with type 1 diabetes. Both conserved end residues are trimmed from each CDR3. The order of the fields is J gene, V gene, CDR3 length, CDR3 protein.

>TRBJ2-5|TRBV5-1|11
ASTTEGAETQY
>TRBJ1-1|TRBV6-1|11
ATADRMNTEAF
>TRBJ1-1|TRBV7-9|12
ASSPQGGLAEAF
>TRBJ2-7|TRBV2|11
ASSINRSYEQY
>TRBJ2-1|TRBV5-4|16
ASSQDPLAGRWGNEQF
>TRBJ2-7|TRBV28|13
ASSPGTSGINEQY
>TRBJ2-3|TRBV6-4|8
ASSDGPGY
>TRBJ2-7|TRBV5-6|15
ASSQVLSGGVNWEQY
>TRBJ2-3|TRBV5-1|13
ASSLSGPGTDTQY
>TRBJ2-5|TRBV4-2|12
ASSQEEGPETQY
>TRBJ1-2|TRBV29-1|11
SVERGDRAGYT
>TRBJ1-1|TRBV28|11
ASGQGARTEAF
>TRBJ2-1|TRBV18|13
ASSPLGTGSNEQF
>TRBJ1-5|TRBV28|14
ASSNYDTRGNQPQH
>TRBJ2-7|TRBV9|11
ASSVDGNGGQY
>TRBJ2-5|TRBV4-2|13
ASSQASGGQETQY
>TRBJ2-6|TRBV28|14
ASSPILEPGANVLT
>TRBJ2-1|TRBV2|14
ASSAPGQGAYNEQF
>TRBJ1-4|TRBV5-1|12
ASSLNRGGEKLF
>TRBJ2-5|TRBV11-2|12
ASSPYALQETQY
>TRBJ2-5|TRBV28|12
ASSWQGARETQY
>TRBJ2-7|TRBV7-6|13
ASSPRQSGELEQY
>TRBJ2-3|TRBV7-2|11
ASSLFGTDTQY
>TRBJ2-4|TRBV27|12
ASSGQLAKNIQY
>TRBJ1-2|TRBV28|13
ASTLTGIRQHGYT
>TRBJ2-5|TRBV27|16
ASSPHSGDRGSQETQY
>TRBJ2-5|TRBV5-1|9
ASRVAETQY
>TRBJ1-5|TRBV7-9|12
ASSLGGGGQPQH
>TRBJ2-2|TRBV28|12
ASSTSGNTGELF
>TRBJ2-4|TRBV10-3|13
AISESRGIGNIQY
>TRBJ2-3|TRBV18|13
ASSPSYRVTDTQY
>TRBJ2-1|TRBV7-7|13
ASSLRRESYNEQF
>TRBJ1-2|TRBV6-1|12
ASSRGQDRYGYT
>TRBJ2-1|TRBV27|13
ASSRGQLLYNEQF
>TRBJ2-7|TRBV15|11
ASSGQAFRGQY
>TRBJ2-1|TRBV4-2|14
ASSQDREREGQGQF
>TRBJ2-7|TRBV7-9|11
ASSRVEGGLPY